The 26 T cell receptor beta chains in this list originate from one sample, sequenced in a study of blood T cells in healthy people across ages. Primed by a sample-barcoded 5' primer and a J-beta primer mix, a second PCR proceeded for roughly 7 to 11 cycles. Via MiXCR, TCRdb re-called the 5' RACE reads, giving one row per CDR3 protein. In the table there are around 1,000,000 distinct CDR3 sequences, 35% to 40% of which are singletons. Sequencing input: blood. The origin of the receptors is a young man in good health.

In its sample, this clonotype was seen a few times. The genes are TRBV11-2 and TRBJ1-2; the D gene is possibly TRBD1 (5 bases). Trimming removed 0 bases at V and 6 bases at J, with 8 bases between. CDR1 and CDR2 (germline): SGHAT, FQNNGV. CDR3 length: 13 residues. The CDR3 is CASSLEPGNGYTF. DNA of the CDR3: TGTGCCAGCAGCTTAGAGCCAGGGAATGGCTACACCTTC.

The chain joins TRBV29-1 to TRBJ2-2; D remains ambiguous. The V and J ends lost 7 bases and 1 base respectively, with 13 bases between them. Per the germline V gene, CDR1 is SQVTM and CDR2 is ANQGSEA. The CDR3 runs 14 residues. In nucleotides, the CDR3 is TGCAGCGCCGGCGGCAGTATGAACACCGGGGAGCTGTTTTTT. Translation: CSAGGSMNTGELFF.

The J gene is TRBJ2-1, the V gene TRBV5-6; D remains unclear. In germline, CDR1 is SGHDT, CDR2 YYEEEE. The CDR3 sequence is 16 residues long. V dropped 6 bases and J dropped 0 bases, with 16 bases sitting between them. CDR3 DNA sequence: TGTGCCAGCAACTTAGTTGGCCCGACCTCCTACAATGAGCAGTTCTTC. Amino acid sequence: CASNLVGPTSYNEQFF.

V and J are TRBV20-1 and TRBJ2-7; 7 bases map to TRBD1. Germline loops: CDR1 DFQATT, CDR2 SNEGSKA (reference sequence). The CDR3 length is 14 residues. Unmatched junction bases numbered 5, after V lost 2 bases and J lost 1 base. The DNA for the CDR3 is TGCAGTGCTAGACCTCCGGGACAGTCCTACGAGCAGTACTTC. Protein sequence: CSARPPGQSYEQYF.

This clonotype has more than one count but fewer than ten. The chain uses TRBV3-1 and TRBJ2-7; D remains ambiguous. CDR1 is LGHDT, CDR2 YNNKEL, per germline (reference sequence). The CDR3 sequence is 12 residues long. V lost 3 bases and J lost 2, with 5 bases in between. The CDR3 spells CASSQSPYEQYF. CDR3 nucleotide sequence: TGTGCCAGCAGCCAGTCCCCCTACGAGCAGTACTTC.

On this clonotype: One end of the junction fails to match germline, which may point to a read error. The gene calls are TRBV9 and TRBJ2-3; 9 bases match TRBD2. This CDR3 comprises 15 residues. The germline gives CDR1 SGDLS, CDR2 YYNGEE. CDR3 residues: CASSVSGTSTDTRYF. The CDR3 coding sequence is TGTGCCAGCAGCGTAAGCGGGACTAGCACAGATACGCGGTATTTT.

This clonotype was picked up one time. An end of the junction differs from the germline gene, which may be a read error. The chain employs TRBV7-2 and TRBJ1-2; D is undetermined. The CDR3 has 14 amino acids. Germline V gives CDR1 SGHTA, CDR2 FQGNSA. CDR3 sequence: CASSSAGNLYGCTF. The CDR3 DNA is TGTGCCAGCAGCTCCGCCGGCAACCTATATGGCTGCACCTTC.

The rearrangement links TRBV28 to TRBJ1-2, with a possible D match to TRBD1 (5 bases). Germline V gene lookup returns CDR1 MDHEN and CDR2 SYDVKM. The V end was cut by 2 bases, the J end by 4 bases, with 17 bases between. This CDR3 comprises 16 residues. CDR3 region: CASSLGTGPSRYGYTF. CDR3 DNA sequence: TGTGCCAGCAGTTTAGGAACAGGACCTTCCCGCTATGGCTACACCTTC.

The chain joins TRBV20-1 to TRBJ1-1, with D tentatively TRBD1 (5 bases). V was shortened by 3 bases and J by 6 bases, with 29 bases between the two germline ends. This CDR3 has 18 residues. Germline V gene sequence: CDR1 DFQATT, CDR2 SNEGSKA (reference sequence). The CDR3 sequence: CSARGVNRREGLRPEAFF. CDR3 coding DNA: TGCAGTGCTAGGGGGGTGAACCGCAGGGAGGGTTTGCGTCCTGAAGCTTTCTTT.

This clonotype was seen a few times. V is TRBV10-3 and J is TRBJ2-1, with TRBD1 matching 9 bases. V dropped 3 bases and J dropped 6; count of bases not matched to a gene: 3. Germline V gives CDR1 ENHRY, CDR2 SYGVKD. The CDR3 extends over 14 amino acids. Here the CDR3 reads CAISEQGAGNEQFF. CDR3 nucleotide sequence: TGTGCCATCAGTGAACAGGGGGCAGGCAATGAGCAGTTCTTC.

The chain employs TRBV4-1 and TRBJ2-5; 12 bases are shared with TRBD2. The CDR3 runs 18 residues. Germline V gives CDR1 MGHRA, CDR2 YSYEKL. Germline trimming cut 3 bases from V and 2 bases from J; bases unmatched to any gene: 10. CDR3 sequence reads: CASSQSAGTSGPQETQYF. The DNA for the CDR3 is TGCGCCAGCAGCCAGAGTGCAGGGACTAGCGGGCCACAAGAGACCCAGTACTTC.

The genes are TRBV4-1 and TRBJ2-3, with a tentative D call TRBD2 (6 bases). The V end was cut by 4 bases, the J end by 3 bases, with 14 bases between. The germline CDR1 and CDR2 sequences are MGHRA and YSYEKL. This CDR3 spans 15 amino acids. The CDR3 nucleotides are TGCGCCAGCAGCCCCTCAGGGAGGACGACAGATACGCAGTATTTT. It encodes CASSPSGRTTDTQYF.

The V and J genes are TRBV13 and TRBJ1-1, with D perhaps matching TRBD1 (6 bases). Germline V gene sequence: CDR1 PRHDT, CDR2 FYEKMQ (reference sequence). Deletions cut 5 bases from V and 7 bases from J, with 20 bases between. The CDR3 covers 15 residues. The CDR3 nucleotides read TGTGCCAGCAGCCTGCGGACAGAGGGGTATGGTGAAGCTTTCTTT. Translated, it gives CASSLRTEGYGEAFF.

The V call is TRBV9, the J call TRBJ2-1; 8 bases line up with TRBD2. Germline V lookup: CDR1 SGDLS, CDR2 YYNGEE. The CDR3 is made up of 15 amino acids. J was trimmed by 7 bases and V by 3 bases; bases with no gene match: 9. CDR3 residues: CASSGVASGGNEQFF. As DNA, the CDR3 is TGTGCCAGCAGCGGCGTAGCGAGCGGGGGTAATGAGCAGTTCTTC.

The chain links TRBV7-9 to TRBJ1-2, with no clear D. The V and J ends lost 5 bases and 4 bases respectively, with 20 bases between them. CDR1 and CDR2 from the germline V gene are SEHNR and FQNEAQ (reference sequence). This CDR3 region has 16 residues. The CDR3 loop reads CASSPKGLLGGYGYTF. The CDR3 DNA is TGTGCCAGCAGCCCCAAGGGCCTTCTAGGTGGCTATGGCTACACCTTC.

This chain connects TRBV6-5 to TRBJ1-1, with D possibly being TRBD1 (5 bases). The CDR3 is 14 residues long. Trimming took off 7 bases at V and 1 base at J, with 13 bases between the two ends. Germline-derived CDR1 and CDR2 are MNHEY and SVGAGI. The CDR3 DNA reads as TGTGCCAGCAAACCGGGACTGACGAACACTGAAGCTTTCTTT. Its translation is CASKPGLTNTEAFF.

This clonotype has a handful of counts. The chain has TRBV5-1 and TRBJ1-2; D gene uncertain. Germline CDR1 is SGHRS and CDR2 is YFSETQ. The CDR3 is made up of 12 amino acids. V was clipped by 3 bases and J by 8 bases, with 11 bases between them. Here the CDR3 DNA reads TGCGCCAGCAGCTATGATGGTAGAGGCTACACCTTC. Translation gives CASSYDGRGYTF.

The chain couples TRBV4-1 to TRBJ2-6; 7 bases are shared with TRBD1. Germline CDR1 MGHRA, CDR2 YSYEKL. V was pared by 2 bases and J by 4 bases, with 5 bases of the junction left unmatched. CDR3 length: 16 amino acids. The CDR3: CASSQPGGTGANVLTF. In DNA form, the CDR3 reads TGCGCCAGCAGCCAACCAGGGGGTACAGGGGCCAACGTCCTGACTTTC.

The chain employs TRBV2 and TRBJ1-3; 9 bases line up with TRBD1. Germline V gene sequence: CDR1 SNHLY, CDR2 FYNNEI. The CDR3 is made up of 17 amino acids. With V trimmed by 3 bases and J by 0 bases, 6 bases remained unmatched. The CDR3, as DNA: TGTGCCAGCAGTGATAATGGACAGGGGTTCTCTGGAAACACCATATATTTT. Translation gives CASSDNGQGFSGNTIYF.

The chain recombines TRBV5-1 with TRBJ2-2, with TRBD1 matching over 11 bases. This CDR3 has 17 residues. Per germline, CDR1 SGHRS and CDR2 YFSETQ. V was pared by 1 base and J by 2 bases, with 4 bases of the junction left unmatched. The CDR3 reads CASSLKGTGGNTGELFF. The CDR3 region has the DNA TGCGCCAGCAGCTTGAAAGGGACAGGGGGTAACACCGGGGAGCTGTTTTTT.

The gene calls are TRBV7-3 and TRBJ2-7, with D perhaps TRBD2 (5 bases). Germline V gene data show CDR1 as SGHTA and CDR2 as FQGTGA. The CDR3 is made up of 13 amino acids. V shed 9 bases and J shed 7 bases, with 19 bases lying between them. The CDR3 protein is CASSLLGEHEQYF. The CDR3 region has the DNA TGTGCCAGTAGCCTTTTGGGAGAGCATGAGCAGTACTTC.

The chain recombines TRBV20-1 with TRBJ2-5; 7 positions match TRBD1. With 6 bases clipped from V and 1 base from J, the junction kept 5 bases outside the gene matches. The CDR3 covers 13 residues. The germline V gene encodes CDR1 DFQATT and CDR2 SNEGSKA (reference sequence). CDR3 coding DNA: TGCAGTGCGCTGGGACAGTCCCAAGAGACCCAGTACTTC. Its protein product is CSALGQSQETQYF.

The V call is TRBV20-1, the J call TRBJ2-3; 8 nucleotides match TRBD2. Unmatched junction bases numbered 12, after V lost 6 bases and J lost 10 bases. The length of the CDR3 is 13 residues. Germline V gives CDR1 DFQATT, CDR2 SNEGSKA (reference sequence). In nucleotides, the CDR3 is TGCAGTGCCGGGGGGGACGGGGTGCTCCCGCAGTATTTT. As protein: CSAGGDGVLPQYF.

This chain joins TRBV7-2 and TRBJ1-2; 7 bases align to TRBD1. This CDR3 is built from 16 residues. V gave up 4 bases and J gave up 3 bases; unmatched junction bases: 11. Germline CDR1 SGHTA, CDR2 FQGNSA. CDR3 sequence reads: CASSSFLQGGYYGYTF. CDR3 bases: TGTGCCAGCAGCTCGTTTCTCCAGGGGGGCTACTATGGCTACACCTTC.

Only one count was recorded for this clonotype. A much larger clone sits a single nucleotide away, making a read error possible. The V and J genes are TRBV29-1 and TRBJ1-4; maybe TRBD1 (6 bases). V lost 5 bases to trimming and J lost 6 bases, with 16 bases between them. This CDR3 has 14 residues. CDR1 SQVTM and CDR2 ANQGSEA come from the germline V gene. CDR3: CSVQDSGYDEKLFF. CDR3 DNA: TGCAGCGTTCAGGACAGCGGGTACGATGAAAAACTGTTTTTT.

The V call is TRBV4-3, the J call TRBJ2-5; TRBD1 matches 10 bases. The CDR3 contains 16 residues. Looked up from germline, CDR1 is LGHNA and CDR2 is YSLEER. With 2 bases clipped from V and 11 bases from J, the junction kept 14 bases outside the gene matches. The CDR3 is CASSQISGQGSFEQYF. The CDR3 DNA follows: TGCGCCAGCAGCCAAATTTCGGGACAGGGGTCCTTTGAGCAGTACTTC.